This TCR beta chain came from a study of cytomegalovirus exposure and HLA in healthy donors. Broader study findings: Reports state that TCR beta sequences accurately predicted most subjects' HLA-A and HLA-B alleles. CMV antigen specificity of a few CMV-associated chains was confirmed in vitro. Earlier findings revealed that most TCR beta V segments proved productive either about 87% or about 30% of the time.

This CDR3 comprises 13 residues. Trimming shortened V by 4 bases and J by 2 bases, and 8 bases separated the two germline ends. The germline V gene encodes CDR1 WNHNN and CDR2 SYGVQD (reference sequence). Primers for the PCR totalled 60 Vbeta and 13 Jbeta. Generated by immunoSEQ multiplex PCR, the TCRdb table keeps only in-frame clones and is missing some. The sample yields some 100,000 clones, roughly three quarters seen once. About this clone itself: Its matching antigen is unknown. Other DNA sequences in this specimen translate into the identical CDR3.

The V gene is TRBV10-1, the J gene TRBJ1-2; possibly TRBD1 for D (6 bases). The TCR was taken from a man between 40 and 49 years old in good health and CMV-seronegative. Material for sequencing was PBMCs. This CDR3 reads CASSGGQNYGYTF. In DNA, the CDR3 is TGCGCCAGCAGTGGAGGACAGAACTATGGCTACACCTTC.